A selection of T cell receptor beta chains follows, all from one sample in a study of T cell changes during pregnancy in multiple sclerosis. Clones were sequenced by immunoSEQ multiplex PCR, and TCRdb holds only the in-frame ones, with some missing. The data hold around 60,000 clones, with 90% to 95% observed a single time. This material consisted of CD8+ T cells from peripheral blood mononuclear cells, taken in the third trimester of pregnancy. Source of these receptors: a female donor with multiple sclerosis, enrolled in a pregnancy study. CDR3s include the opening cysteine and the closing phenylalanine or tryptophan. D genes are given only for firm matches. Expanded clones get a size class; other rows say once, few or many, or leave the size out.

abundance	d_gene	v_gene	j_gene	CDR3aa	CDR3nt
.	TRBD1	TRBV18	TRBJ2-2	CASSQRTGWTGELFF	TGTGCCAGCTCACAAAGGACAGGGTGGACCGGGGAGCTGTTTTTT
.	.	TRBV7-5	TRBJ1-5	CARTPTGAYSNQPQHF	TGTGCCAGAACCCCAACAGGGGCTTATAGCAATCAGCCCCAGCATTTT
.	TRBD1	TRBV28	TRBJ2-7	CASSMGTAVYEQYF	TGTGCCAGCAGTATGGGGACAGCTGTCTACGAGCAGTACTTC
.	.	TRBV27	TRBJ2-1	CASSLGRYNEQFF	TGTGCCAGCAGTTTAGGGAGATACAATGAGCAGTTCTTC
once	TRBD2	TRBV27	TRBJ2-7	CASSPGTSGSSYEQYF	TGTGCCAGCAGTCCCGGGACTAGCGGGAGCTCCTACGAGCAGTACTTC
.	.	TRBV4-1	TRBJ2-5	CASSQDLEETQYF	TGCGCCAGCAGCCAAGATCTCGAAGAGACCCAGTACTTC
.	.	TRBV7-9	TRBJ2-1	CASSIGEVRPYNEQFF	TGTGCCAGCAGCATAGGCGAAGTGAGGCCATACAATGAGCAGTTCTTC
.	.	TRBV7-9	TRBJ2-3	CASSPADTDTQYF	TGTGCCAGCAGCCCGGCGGATACAGATACGCAGTATTTT
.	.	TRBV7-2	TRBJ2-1	CASSLAGSSYNEQFF	TGTGCCAGCAGCTTAGCGGGGAGCTCCTACAATGAGCAGTTCTTC
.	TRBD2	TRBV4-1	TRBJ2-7	CASSQGAGVSYEQYF	TGCGCCAGCAGCCAAGGAGCGGGAGTTTCCTACGAGCAGTACTTC
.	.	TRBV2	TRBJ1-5	CASKGKGTNQPQHF	TGTGCCAGCAAGGGCAAGGGGACAAATCAGCCCCAGCATTTT
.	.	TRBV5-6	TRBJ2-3	CASSLGNTGYLRYF	TGTGCCAGCAGCTTGGGAAATACAGGGTATTTACGGTATTTT
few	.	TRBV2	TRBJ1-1	CATPAENTEAFF	TGTGCCACCCCGGCGGAAAACACTGAAGCTTTCTTT
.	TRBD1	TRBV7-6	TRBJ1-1	CASSEPGGSTEAFF	TGTGCCAGCAGCGAACCAGGGGGAAGTACTGAAGCTTTCTTT
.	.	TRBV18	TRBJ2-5	CASSPQFEGSETQYF	TGTGCCAGCTCACCACAGTTCGAGGGTTCAGAGACCCAGTACTTC
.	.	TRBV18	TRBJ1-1	CASSPAGVGNTEAFF	TGTGCCAGCTCACCGGCAGGGGTCGGGAACACTGAAGCTTTCTTT
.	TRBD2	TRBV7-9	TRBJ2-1	CASSLAGTSGRLEQFF	TGTGCCAGCAGCTTAGCCGGGACTAGCGGGAGGCTTGAGCAGTTCTTC
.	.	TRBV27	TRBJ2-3	CASSLGERSTDTQYF	TGTGCCAGCAGTCTTGGGGAGAGGAGCACAGATACGCAGTATTTT
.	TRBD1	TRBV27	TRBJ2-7	CASSWDRGYEQYF	TGTGCCAGCAGTTGGGACAGGGGCTACGAGCAGTACTTC
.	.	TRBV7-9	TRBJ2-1	CASSLASLDYYNEQFF	TGTGCCAGCAGCTTAGCGAGTTTGGACTACTACAATGAGCAGTTCTTC
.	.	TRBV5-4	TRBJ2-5	CASSLRGQETQYF	TGTGCCAGCAGCTTGAGAGGGCAAGAGACCCAGTACTTC
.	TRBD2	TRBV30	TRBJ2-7	CAWGLAGVHEQYF	TGTGCCTGGGGACTAGCGGGAGTGCACGAGCAGTACTTC
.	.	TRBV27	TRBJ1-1	CASIPDISNTEAFF	TGTGCCAGCATTCCGGACATCTCGAACACTGAAGCTTTCTTT
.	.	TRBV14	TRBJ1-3	CASSQDWAVSGNTIYF	TGTGCCAGCAGCCAAGATTGGGCCGTCTCTGGAAACACCATATATTTT
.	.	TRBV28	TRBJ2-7	CASTTRNYPHEQYF	TGTGCCAGCACGACCCGGAACTACCCCCACGAGCAGTACTTC
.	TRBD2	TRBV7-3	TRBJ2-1	CASSIIAGADEQFF	TGTGCCAGCAGCATTATAGCGGGAGCGGATGAGCAGTTCTTC
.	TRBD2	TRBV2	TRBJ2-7	CASRDPGLTIYEQYF	TGTGCCAGCAGGGATCCGGGACTAACGATATACGAGCAGTACTTC
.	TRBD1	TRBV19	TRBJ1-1	CASTHRGLMDTEAFF	TGTGCCAGTACCCACAGGGGGCTCATGGACACTGAAGCTTTCTTT
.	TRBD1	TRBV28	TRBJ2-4	CASSLWGQGQNIQYF	TGTGCCAGCAGTTTATGGGGACAGGGGCAAAACATTCAGTACTTC
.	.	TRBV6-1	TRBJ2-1	CASRLTSSYNEQFF	TGTGCCAGCAGGCTGACTAGTAGCTACAATGAGCAGTTCTTC
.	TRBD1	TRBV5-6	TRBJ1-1	CASSQGQFSFMNTEAFF	TGTGCCAGCAGCCAGGGACAGTTTAGTTTCATGAACACTGAAGCTTTCTTT
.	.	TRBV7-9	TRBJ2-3	CASSFPGAGEADTQYF	TGTGCCAGCAGCTTCCCTGGGGCTGGGGAGGCAGATACGCAGTATTTT
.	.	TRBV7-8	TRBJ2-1	CASSEWRNEQFF	TGTGCCAGCAGCGAATGGAGGAATGAGCAGTTCTTC
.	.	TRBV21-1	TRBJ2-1	CASTPNPGVWSEQFF	TGTGCCAGCACACCTAACCCAGGGGTCTGGAGTGAGCAGTTCTTC
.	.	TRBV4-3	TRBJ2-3	CASSQEIGRVTDTQYF	TGCGCCAGCAGCCAAGAGATCGGCAGGGTTACAGATACGCAGTATTTT
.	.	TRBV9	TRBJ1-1	CASSATGNMNTEAFF	TGTGCCAGCAGCGCCACAGGAAACATGAACACTGAAGCTTTCTTT
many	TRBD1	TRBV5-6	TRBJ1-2	CASSFRTGGDGYTF	TGTGCCAGCAGCTTTAGGACAGGGGGCGATGGCTACACCTTC
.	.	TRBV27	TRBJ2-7	CASSPLEGSYEQYF	TGTGCCAGCAGTCCACTAGAAGGGTCCTACGAGCAGTACTTC
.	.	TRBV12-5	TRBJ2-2	CASGLFPGVVTGELFF	TGTGCTAGTGGTTTGTTTCCGGGTGTGGTAACCGGGGAGCTGTTTTTT
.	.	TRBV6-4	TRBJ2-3	CASSEDGEAADTQYF	TGTGCCAGCAGTGAAGATGGGGAGGCCGCAGATACGCAGTATTTT
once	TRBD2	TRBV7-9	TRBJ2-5	CASSLGGGETQYF	TGTGCCAGCAGCCTGGGGGGAGGGGAGACCCAGTACTTC
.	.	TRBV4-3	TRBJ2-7	CASSQHNRAFSEQYF	TGCGCCAGCAGCCAGCACAACAGGGCCTTCAGCGAGCAGTACTTC
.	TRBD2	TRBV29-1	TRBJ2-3	CSVELAPGEGFAQYF	TGCAGCGTTGAATTGGCTCCCGGGGAGGGTTTCGCGCAGTATTTT
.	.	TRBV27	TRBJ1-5	CASSFLGQNNQPQHF	TGTGCCAGCAGTTTTTTAGGACAGAACAATCAGCCCCAGCATTTT
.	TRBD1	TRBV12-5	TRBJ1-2	CASGLPGQNYGYTF	TGTGCTAGTGGTTTGCCGGGACAGAACTATGGCTACACCTTC
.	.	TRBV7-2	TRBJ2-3	CASSRPHAPGADSDTQYF	TGTGCCAGCAGCCGACCACACGCCCCGGGAGCCGACTCAGATACGCAGTATTTT
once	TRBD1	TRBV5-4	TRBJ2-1	CASSFSGGRQGVNEQFF	TGTGCCAGCAGCTTTTCCGGAGGGAGACAGGGGGTCAATGAGCAGTTCTTC